This section outlines one T cell receptor (beta chain) sequence together with its context. Its antigen is not identified. Included in the TCR beta cDNA libraries were unique molecular identifiers. Each CDR3 protein gets one entry after TCRdb re-called the PCR reads with MiXCR. This table has about 810,000 distinct CDR3 sequences, about 53% appearing once. This sample stems from a study of post-analysis software for immune sequencing data. Overall study results and limits: There were five TRBV segments more frequent in patients than controls, and TRBV5-6, TRBV5-1 and TRBV20-1 were among them.

The CDR3 sequence is 13 residues long. Germline-derived CDR1 and CDR2 are KGHDR and SFDVKD. The V segment lost 5 bases and the J segment 9 bases; nucleotides outside the gene matches: 5. What was sequenced was blood. The clonotype was recovered from a girl aged 10 to 17 with multiple sclerosis. J is TRBJ2-1 and V is TRBV24-1, with 8 bases lining up with TRBD2. The CDR3 loop is CATSAREESEQFF. CDR3 DNA sequence: TGTGCCACCAGTGCGCGGGAGGAGAGTGAGCAGTTCTTC.